Presented here are 17 T cell receptor beta chains from one specimen sequenced in a study of neoadjuvant nivolumab and ipilimumab in lung cancer. Sequencing was performed with immunoSEQ multiplex PCR; in TCRdb, only in-frame clones are kept and a portion is missing. The table lists 8,000 to 10,000 clones, roughly four fifths of them singletons. Sequences were derived from peripheral blood, sampled before neoadjuvant nivolumab, alone or with ipilimumab. These receptors all come from an adult with non-small cell lung cancer.

This rearrangement joins TRBV5-4 to TRBJ2-5; 11 bases align to TRBD2. Trimming removed 1 base from V and 7 bases from J; junction bases left unmatched: 9. The length of the CDR3 is 16 residues. CDR1 and CDR2 (germline): SGHNT, YYREEE (reference sequence). This CDR3 is CASSLKTSGAGGTQYF. CDR3 in DNA: TGTGCCAGCAGCTTGAAGACTAGCGGGGCGGGCGGGACCCAGTACTTC.

This sequence joins TRBV7-8 and TRBJ2-1; D unclear. Trimming cost V 1 base and J 6 bases, with 7 bases left between them. Germline lookup yields CDR1 SGHVS and CDR2 FQNEAQ. This CDR3 has 13 amino acids. CDR3: CASSLGFVNEQFF. CDR3 bases: TGTGCCAGCAGCTTAGGCTTCGTCAATGAGCAGTTCTTC.

This sequence joins TRBV5-1 and TRBJ2-1; D is unclear. The CDR3 runs to 14 residues. The germline gives CDR1 SGHRS, CDR2 YFSETQ. Trimming removed 5 bases from V and 0 bases from J, with 9 bases in between. CDR3 in amino acids: CASRPLASYNEQFF. DNA of the CDR3: TGCGCCAGCAGACCGCTTGCCTCCTACAATGAGCAGTTCTTC. Full variable domain (remainder filled in from reference TRBV5-1 and TRBJ2-1): KAGVTQTPRYLIKTRGQQVTLSCSPISGHRSVSWYQQTPGQGLQFLFEYFSETQRNKGNFPGRFSGRQFSNSRSEMNVSTLELGDSALYLCASRPLASYNEQFFGPGTRLTVL.

V gene TRBV5-1 combines with J gene TRBJ1-1; maybe TRBD1 (5 bases). Between the trimmed V and J ends, which lost 3 bases and 0 bases, there was a span of 9 bases. This CDR3 spans 14 amino acids. Germline V gene data show CDR1 as SGHRS and CDR2 as YFSETQ. The CDR3 loop is CASSWDGVNTEAFF. The CDR3 DNA reads TGCGCCAGCAGCTGGGACGGGGTGAACACTGAAGCTTTCTTT.

This clone was seen a single time. The chain employs TRBV27 and TRBJ2-1; 14 nucleotides line up with TRBD2. With V trimmed by 6 bases and J by 2 bases, 3 bases remained unmatched. The CDR3 loop spans 16 amino acids. Germline lookup yields CDR1 MNHEY and CDR2 SMNVEV (reference sequence). The CDR3 here is CASRGTSGSTYNEQFF. In DNA form, the CDR3 reads TGTGCCAGCAGGGGGACTAGCGGGAGTACCTACAATGAGCAGTTCTTC.

The chain is built from TRBV5-8 and TRBJ2-5; 13 nucleotides match TRBD2. Germline CDR1 SGHTS, CDR2 YDEGEE. CDR3 size: 16 residues. V gave up 4 bases and J gave up 2 bases; unmatched junction bases: 5. The DNA of the CDR3 is TGTGCCAGCAGCCTAGGACTAGCGGGAGAGCAAGAGACCCAGTACTTC. Translating it yields CASSLGLAGEQETQYF. Using reference TRBV5-8 and TRBJ2-5 for the parts outside the CDR3, the full variable domain is EAGVTQSPTHLIKTRGQQATLRCSPISGHTSVYWYQQALGLGLQFLLWYDEGEERNRGNFPPRFSGRQFPNYSSELNVNALELEDSALYLCASSLGLAGEQETQYFGPGTRLLVL.

The chain is built from TRBV29-1 and TRBJ2-3, with a tentative D call TRBD2 (6 bases). Deletions cut 4 bases from V and 1 base from J, with 9 bases between. From germline, CDR1 is SQVTM and CDR2 ANQGSEA. This CDR3 region has 13 residues. CDR3 loop: CSVGLGGTDTQYF. DNA of the CDR3: TGCAGCGTTGGACTAGGGGGCACAGATACGCAGTATTTT.

V gene TRBV27 combines with J gene TRBJ1-5; the match to TRBD1 covers 11 bases. Losses at the gene ends were 6 bases for V and 6 bases for J; bases not matched to a gene: 4. This CDR3 comprises 14 residues. Germline V gene data show CDR1 as MNHEY and CDR2 as SMNVEV (reference sequence). The CDR3, as DNA: TGTGCCAGCAGGGGGACAGGGGGGGGTCAGCCCCAGCATTTT. Protein product: CASRGTGGGQPQHF.

The V and J genes are TRBV18 and TRBJ2-2; possibly TRBD1 for D (5 bases). This CDR3 has 16 residues. Between the trimmed V and J ends, which lost 1 base and 0 bases, there was a span of 9 bases. From germline, CDR1 is KGHSH and CDR2 LQKENI. CDR3 sequence reads: CASSPRSGSNTGELFF. In DNA form, the CDR3 reads TGTGCCAGCTCACCACGTTCAGGGTCGAACACCGGGGAGCTGTTTTTT. The whole variable domain, remainder taken from reference TRBV18 and TRBJ2-2, is NAGVMQNPRHLVRRRGQEARLRCSPMKGHSHVYWYRQLPEEGLKFMVYLQKENIIDESGMPKERFSAEFPKEGPSILRIQQVVRGDSAAYFCASSPRSGSNTGELFFGEGSRLTVL.

This chain connects TRBV7-6 to TRBJ2-7; D gene uncertain. The CDR3 spans 14 residues. The germline V gene has CDR1 SGHVS and CDR2 FNYEAQ. V lost 2 bases and J 3 bases, leaving 11 bases between the germline ends. The CDR3 protein is CASSLNPGDYEQYF. Here the CDR3 DNA reads TGTGCCAGCAGCTTAAATCCCGGTGACTACGAGCAGTACTTC.

The J gene is TRBJ2-3, the V gene TRBV21-1; the DNA was not used to check the table's D call, TRBD2. TRBV21-1 corresponds to a pseudogene. This CDR3 spans 15 amino acids. CDR3 loop: CASSIGGGSTDTQYF. CDR3 nucleotides: TGTGCCAGCAGCATCGGGGGGGGCAGCACAGATACGCAGTATTTT.

The chain carries TRBV5-1 and TRBJ2-3; D might be TRBD1 (6 bases). Germline values: CDR1 SGHRS, CDR2 YFSETQ. This CDR3 is 15 amino acids long. The germline V and J ends were trimmed by 4 bases and 6 bases, with 18 bases remaining between them. CDR3 DNA: TGCGCCAGCAGCCAAGAACAGGGCTATCTGGATACGCAGTATTTT. This codes for CASSQEQGYLDTQYF.

V gene TRBV7-2 combines with J gene TRBJ2-1, with D unresolved. The germline V gene encodes CDR1 SGHTA and CDR2 FQGNSA. V was cut by 5 bases and J by 6 bases, with 20 bases left in between. The CDR3 length is 16 residues. CDR3 sequence (DNA): TGTGCCAGCAGCCCGGTTCTAGGTTTTTCGCCCAATGAGCAGTTCTTC. It specifies CASSPVLGFSPNEQFF. Combining the CDR3 with reference TRBV7-2 and TRBJ2-1 gives the whole variable domain GAGVSQSPSNKVTEKGKDVELRCDPISGHTALYWYRQSLGQGLEFLIYFQGNSAPDKSGLPSDRFSAERTGGSVSTLTIQRTQQEDSAVYLCASSPVLGFSPNEQFFGPGTRLTVL.

The chain links TRBV6-5 to TRBJ2-7, with 8 nucleotides matching TRBD2. The CDR3 consists of 15 residues. CDR1 is MNHEY and CDR2 is SVGAGI in the germline V gene. V shed 4 bases, J shed 1 base, and the junction held 6 bases outside the gene matches. For the CDR3, the DNA is TGTGCCAGCAGTTTAAGCAGCGGGAGTTCCTACGAGCAGTACTTC. Translated, it gives CASSLSSGSSYEQYF.

This sequence joins TRBV9 and TRBJ2-3, with TRBD2 identical over 14 bases. Unmatched junction bases numbered 6, after V lost 3 bases and J lost 0 bases. Germline V gene data show CDR1 as SGDLS and CDR2 as YYNGEE. The CDR3 is 18 residues long. The CDR3 DNA sequence: TGTGCCAGCAGCGCCGGACTAGCGGGGGGAGCTAGCACAGATACGCAGTATTTT. It yields the protein CASSAGLAGGASTDTQYF.

V is TRBV5-3 and J is TRBJ1-4, with D possibly TRBD1 on 6 matching bases. TRBV5-3 is reported as an ORF; its role is uncertain. Between the trimmed V and J ends, which lost 1 base and 7 bases, there was a span of 17 bases. The CDR3 has 16 amino acids. The CDR3 here is CARSLSGLGGGEKLFF. CDR3 DNA: TGTGCCAGAAGCTTGTCCGGCTTAGGGGGTGGTGAAAAACTGTTTTTT.

This rearrangement joins TRBV19 to TRBJ1-5, with D tentatively TRBD1 (6 bases). Trimming left V 4 bases short and J 3 bases short, with 10 bases between. Per germline, CDR1 LNHDA and CDR2 SQIVND (reference sequence). The CDR3 is 14 amino acids. The CDR3 spells CASSTRTDNQPQHF. CDR3 sequence (DNA): TGTGCCAGTAGTACCAGGACAGACAATCAGCCCCAGCATTTT.